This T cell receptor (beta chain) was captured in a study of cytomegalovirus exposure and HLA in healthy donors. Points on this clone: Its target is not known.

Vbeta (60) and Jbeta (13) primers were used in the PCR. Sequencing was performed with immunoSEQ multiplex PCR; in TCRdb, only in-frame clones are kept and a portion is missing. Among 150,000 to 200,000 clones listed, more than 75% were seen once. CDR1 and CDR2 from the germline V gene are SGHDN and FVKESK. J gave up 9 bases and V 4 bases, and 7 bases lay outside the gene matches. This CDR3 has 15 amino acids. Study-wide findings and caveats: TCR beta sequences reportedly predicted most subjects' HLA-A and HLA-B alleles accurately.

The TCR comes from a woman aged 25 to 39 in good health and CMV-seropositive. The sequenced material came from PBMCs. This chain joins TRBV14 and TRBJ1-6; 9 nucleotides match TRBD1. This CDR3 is CASSLLDRGGSPLHF. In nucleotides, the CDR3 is TGTGCCAGCAGCCTCCTCGACAGGGGGGGTTCACCCCTCCACTTT.